The 24 T cell receptor beta chains given below trace back to one sample, sequenced in a study of blood T cell repertoires in COVID-19. Sequencing used immunoSEQ multiplex PCR; TCRdb keeps in-frame clones, though not all of them. The sample has 200,000 to 250,000 clones, around 89% seen once. The sequenced material came from PBMCs or T cells enriched from blood (not recorded which). These receptors were collected from a woman under 30 in a cohort exposed to, infected with or recovered from COVID-19 (not recorded which).

V is TRBV5-1 and J is TRBJ2-1, with a tentative D call TRBD1 (6 bases). V lost 7 bases to trimming and J lost 0 bases, with 17 bases between them. This CDR3 has 16 residues. CDR1 is SGHRS and CDR2 is YFSETQ in the germline V gene. The CDR3 nucleotides read TGCGCCAGCGCCCAGTTAACACAGGGCTCCTACAATGAGCAGTTCTTC. This gives the protein CASAQLTQGSYNEQFF.

The chain employs TRBV12-3 or TRBV12-4 and TRBJ1-1; 7 positions agree with TRBD1. V shed 8 bases, J shed 7 bases, and the junction held 7 bases outside the gene matches. The CDR3 sequence is 12 residues long. The CDR3 coding sequence is TGTGCCAGCCAGGGGGTACAGCTTGAAGCTTTCTTT. This sequence encodes CASQGVQLEAFF.

V is TRBV12-3 or TRBV12-4 and J is TRBJ1-1; a weak D match, TRBD1 (6 bases). Trimming took off 5 bases at V and 6 bases at J, with 13 bases between the two ends. This CDR3 is built from 13 residues. The CDR3 protein is CASSRRGEAEAFF. In nucleotides, the CDR3 is TGTGCCAGCAGTCGCAGGGGCGAGGCTGAAGCTTTCTTT.

CDR3: CASSYSVLHSSPLHF. CDR3 DNA: TGTGCCAGCAGTTACTCGGTTCTCCATAGTTCACCCCTCCACTTT. This rearrangement joins TRBV6-5 to TRBJ1-6, with D unresolved. The ends were cut back, 0 bases at V and 9 bases at J, with 12 bases in the middle. Germline lookup yields CDR1 MNHEY and CDR2 SVGAGI. There are 15 residues in the CDR3.

The chain couples TRBV6-5 to TRBJ2-2; 10 bases fit TRBD2. The CDR3 spans 14 residues. Germline values: CDR1 MNHEY, CDR2 SVGAGI. V gave up 5 bases and J gave up 5 bases; unmatched junction bases: 2. The CDR3 DNA is TGTGCCAGCAGTCAACTAGCGGGAACCGGGGAGCTGTTTTTT. Translation gives CASSQLAGTGELFF.

V and J are TRBV21-1 and TRBJ2-7; TRBD2, the table's D call, lacks a check against the DNA. TRBV21-1 is reported as a pseudogene. This CDR3 region has 16 residues. CDR3 nucleotides: TGTGCCAGCAGCAAAGAGGGTAGCGGGAGGGCCGGCGAGCAGTACTTC. It translates to CASSKEGSGRAGEQYF.

This clone was recorded once. The J gene is TRBJ1-1, the V gene TRBV29-1, with 12 bases matching TRBD1. Germline CDR1 reads SQVTM; CDR2 reads ANQGSEA. There are 15 residues in the CDR3. J gave up 4 bases and V 6 bases, and 9 bases lay outside the gene matches. The CDR3, as DNA: TGCAGCGTAACCGGGACAGGGGGCATCGGCACTGAAGCTTTCTTT. Residues: CSVTGTGGIGTEAFF.

The chain combines TRBV28 with TRBJ1-5, with D perhaps matching TRBD1 (5 bases). Trimming took off 6 bases at V and 3 bases at J, with 15 bases between the two ends. This CDR3 is 15 amino acids long. Germline values: CDR1 MDHEN, CDR2 SYDVKM. CDR3 nucleotide sequence: TGTGCCAGCAGCCTAGGGGTCAGATCCAATCAGCCCCAGCATTTT. Translated, it gives CASSLGVRSNQPQHF.

The rearrangement links TRBV4-1 to TRBJ1-1; 7 positions agree with TRBD1. This CDR3 spans 14 amino acids. With V trimmed by 2 bases and J by 8 bases, 8 bases remained unmatched. Germline-derived CDR1 and CDR2 are MGHRA and YSYEKL. The CDR3, as DNA: TGCGCCAGCAGCCAATCGGTAGGGGGCCACGAAGCTTTCTTT. Encoded protein: CASSQSVGGHEAFF.

V is TRBV5-1 and J is TRBJ1-3, with D perhaps TRBD1 (6 bases). V was trimmed by 3 bases and J by 0 bases, leaving 16 bases between them. The CDR3 is 17 amino acids. Germline V CDR1 and CDR2: SGHRS, YFSETQ. As DNA, the CDR3 is TGCGCCAGCAGCTCGAGGGCAGGGGAAGCCTCTGGAAACACCATATATTTT. Translation gives CASSSRAGEASGNTIYF.

This chain joins TRBV5-1 and TRBJ1-4; D is uncertain. CDR1 is SGHRS, CDR2 YFSETQ, per germline. The CDR3 is 14 residues long. The V end lost 4 bases, the J end lost 8 bases, and 15 bases lay between the germline ends. The CDR3 DNA reads TGCGCCAGCAGCGACTCCACTCGAGGCGAAAAACTGTTTTTT. Its protein is CASSDSTRGEKLFF. The full variable domain, its missing parts supplied by reference TRBV5-1 and TRBJ1-4, is KAGVTQTPRYLIKTRGQQVTLSCSPISGHRSVSWYQQTPGQGLQFLFEYFSETQRNKGNFPGRFSGRQFSNSRSEMNVSTLELGDSALYLCASSDSTRGEKLFFGSGTQLSVL.

V is TRBV29-1 and J is TRBJ2-1; 13 nucleotides line up with TRBD2. J was trimmed by 4 bases and V by 8 bases; bases with no gene match: 8. CDR1 and CDR2 (germline): SQVTM, ANQGSEA. The CDR3 loop spans 15 amino acids. CDR3: CSLAGTSGTYNEQFF. The CDR3 DNA is TGCAGCCTCGCCGGGACTAGCGGGACTTACAATGAGCAGTTCTTC.

This clone was counted ten times or more. The chain links TRBV20-1 to TRBJ2-3; no clear D. The CDR3 covers 14 residues. Per germline, CDR1 DFQATT and CDR2 SNEGSKA (reference sequence). With 3 bases removed from V and 0 bases from J, the gap between germline ends came to 10 bases. The CDR3 region has the DNA TGCAGTGCTAGTCCTCTCGGTAGCACAGATACGCAGTATTTT. Encoded protein: CSASPLGSTDTQYF.

The rearrangement joins TRBV4-2 to TRBJ1-5; TRBD1 matches 10 bases. Trimming cost V 3 bases and J 5 bases; bases outside gene matches: 4. CDR3 length: 15 residues. Germline loops: CDR1 LGHNA, CDR2 YNFKEQ. The CDR3 region is CASSQGTGEYQPQHF. DNA of the CDR3: TGTGCCAGCAGCCAGGGGACAGGGGAATATCAGCCCCAGCATTTT.

Only a few counts were recorded for this clone. The V call is TRBV3-1 (or the pseudogene TRBV3-2), the J call TRBJ2-4; weak D call: TRBD2 (5 bases). The CDR3 is 18 residues long. V was pared by 0 bases and J by 3 bases, with 18 bases between. Germline V gives CDR1 LGHDT, CDR2 YNNKEL (reference sequence). CDR3 residues: CASSQDLGFSVGKNIQYF. The CDR3 DNA sequence: TGTGCCAGCAGCCAAGACCTCGGGTTTAGCGTTGGCAAAAACATTCAGTACTTC.

CDR3 coding DNA: TGTGCCAGCAGCCCCGGGACTAGCGGACCCAATGAGCAGTTCTTC. As protein: CASSPGTSGPNEQFF. This sequence joins TRBV7-6 and TRBJ2-1; 11 bases align to TRBD2. The ends lost 5 bases at V and 6 bases at J; junction bases unmatched: 6. The CDR3 sequence is 15 residues long. Germline values: CDR1 SGHVS, CDR2 FNYEAQ. Combining the CDR3 with reference TRBV7-6 and TRBJ2-1 gives the whole variable domain GAGVSQSPRYKVTKRGQDVALRCDPISGHVSLYWYRQALGQGPEFLTYFNYEAQQDKSGLPNDRFSAERPEGSISTLTIQRTEQRDSAMYRCASSPGTSGPNEQFFGPGTRLTVL.

The rearrangement links TRBV6-4 to TRBJ2-2; D gene unclear. V was cut by 0 bases and J by 1 base, with 12 bases left in between. The length of the CDR3 is 17 residues. The germline V gene has CDR1 MRHNA and CDR2 SNTAGT. The CDR3 loop is CASSDSNQKLNTGELFF. DNA for the CDR3: TGTGCCAGCAGTGACTCGAACCAGAAGTTGAACACCGGGGAGCTGTTTTTT.

Here the CDR3 reads CASRYQETQYF. CDR3 nucleotide sequence: TGTGCCAGCCGGTACCAAGAGACCCAGTACTTC. The J gene is TRBJ2-5, the V gene TRBV19, with unresolved D. The CDR3 sequence is 11 residues long. V was cut by 9 bases and J by 0 bases, with 5 bases left in between. Germline V gene lookup returns CDR1 LNHDA and CDR2 SQIVND (reference sequence).

The chain carries TRBV13 and TRBJ1-1, with a tentative D call TRBD1 (5 bases). Trimming took off 3 bases at V and 13 bases at J, with 18 bases between the two ends. CDR3 length equals 13 residues. Germline-derived CDR1 and CDR2 are PRHDT and FYEKMQ (reference sequence). CDR3 nucleotide sequence: TGTGCCAGCAGCTTGGGGTCCAGGGCGCAGGTTTTCTTT. As protein: CASSLGSRAQVFF. Full variable domain (rest looked up from reference TRBV13 and TRBJ1-1): AAGVIQSPRHLIKEKRETATLKCYPIPRHDTVYWYQQGPGQDPQFLISFYEKMQSDKGSIPDRFSAQQFSDYHSELNMSSLELGDSALYFCASSLGSRAQVFFGQGTRLTVV.

The J gene is TRBJ2-2, the V gene TRBV27; tentative D call: TRBD1 (5 bases). From germline, CDR1 is MNHEY and CDR2 SMNVEV (reference sequence). CDR3 size: 16 residues. V was clipped by 3 bases and J by 0 bases, with 11 bases between them. CDR3 nucleotide sequence: TGTGCCAGCAGTTTTTCAGGGTGGACGAACACCGGGGAGCTGTTTTTT. The encoded protein is CASSFSGWTNTGELFF.

The chain couples TRBV7-3 to TRBJ2-3, with D maybe TRBD2 (6 bases). Trimming took 2 bases from V and 0 from J, leaving 12 bases between them. The V gene's germline CDR1 is SGHTA and CDR2 FQGTGA. The CDR3 consists of 16 residues. The CDR3 DNA reads TGTGCCAGCAGCTTAGGGGGGACGGTGAGCACAGATACGCAGTATTTT. It is translated as CASSLGGTVSTDTQYF.

This chain joins TRBV25-1 and TRBJ1-6; no definite D call. V was shortened by 2 bases and J by 5 bases, with 7 bases between the two germline ends. The CDR3 spans 14 residues. The germline V gene encodes CDR1 MGHDK and CDR2 SYGVNS. CDR3 bases: TGTGCCAGCAGTGAAGTAGTGAATAATTCACCCCTCCACTTT. Its protein is CASSEVVNNSPLHF.

V is TRBV28 and J is TRBJ1-1; 8 bases map to TRBD1. Trimming took 3 bases from V and 4 from J; bases not matched to a gene: 4. The CDR3 totals 14 residues. The germline gives CDR1 MDHEN, CDR2 SYDVKM. This CDR3 is CASSFQGAVTEAFF. For the CDR3, the DNA is TGTGCCAGCAGTTTTCAGGGGGCGGTCACTGAAGCTTTCTTT.

This clone was detected only a few times. Within the sample, other DNA sequences also encode this same CDR3. This chain connects TRBV19 to TRBJ2-3; 8 bases are a match to TRBD2. Trimming cost V 5 bases and J 4 bases; bases outside gene matches: 5. The CDR3 has 14 residues. Germline V gives CDR1 LNHDA, CDR2 SQIVND (reference sequence). Here the CDR3 reads CASSSGGPPDTQYF. The CDR3 coding sequence is TGTGCCAGTAGTTCGGGGGGGCCCCCAGATACGCAGTATTTT.